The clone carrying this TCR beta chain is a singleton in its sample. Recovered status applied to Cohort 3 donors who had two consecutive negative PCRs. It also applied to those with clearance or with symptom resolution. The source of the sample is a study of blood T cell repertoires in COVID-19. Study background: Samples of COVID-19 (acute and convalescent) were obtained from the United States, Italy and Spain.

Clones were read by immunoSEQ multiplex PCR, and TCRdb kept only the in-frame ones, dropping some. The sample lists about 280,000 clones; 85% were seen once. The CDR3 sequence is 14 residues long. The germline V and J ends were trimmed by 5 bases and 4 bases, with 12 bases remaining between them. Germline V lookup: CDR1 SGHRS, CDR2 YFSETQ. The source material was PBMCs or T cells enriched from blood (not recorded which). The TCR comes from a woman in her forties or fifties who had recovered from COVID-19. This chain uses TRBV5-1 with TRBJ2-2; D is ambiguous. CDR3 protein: CASRQWVSTGELFF. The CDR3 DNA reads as TGCGCCAGCAGACAGTGGGTGTCCACCGGGGAGCTGTTTTTT.